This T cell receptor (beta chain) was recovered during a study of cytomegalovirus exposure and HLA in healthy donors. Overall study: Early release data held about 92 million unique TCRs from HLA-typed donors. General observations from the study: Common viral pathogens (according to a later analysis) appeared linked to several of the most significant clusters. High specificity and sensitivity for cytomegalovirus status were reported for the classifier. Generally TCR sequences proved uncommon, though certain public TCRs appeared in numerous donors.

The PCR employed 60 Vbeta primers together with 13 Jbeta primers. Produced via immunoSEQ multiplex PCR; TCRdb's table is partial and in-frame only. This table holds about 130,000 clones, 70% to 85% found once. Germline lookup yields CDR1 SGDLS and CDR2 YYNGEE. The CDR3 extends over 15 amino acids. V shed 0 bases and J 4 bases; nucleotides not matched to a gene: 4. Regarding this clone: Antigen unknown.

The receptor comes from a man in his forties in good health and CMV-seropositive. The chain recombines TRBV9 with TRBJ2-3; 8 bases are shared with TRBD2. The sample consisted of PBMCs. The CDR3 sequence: CASSVAGGHPDTQYF. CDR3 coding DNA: TGTGCCAGCAGCGTAGCGGGAGGGCATCCAGATACGCAGTATTTT. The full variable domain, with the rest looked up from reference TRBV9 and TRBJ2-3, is DSGVTQTPKHLITATGQRVTLRCSPRSGDLSVYWYQQSLDQGLQFLIQYYNGEERAKGNILERFSAQQFPDLHSELNLSSLELGDSALYFCASSVAGGHPDTQYFGPGTRLTVL.